This T cell receptor (beta chain) was sequenced in a study of human T cells and chemical hapten exposure. Study observations and caveats: The donors suffered from alopecia, so their immune response may not match that of healthy people. Compared with pre-sensitization or healthy control sets, expanded TCRs clustered more.

This clonotype was seen more than once but under ten times. Its antigen remains unknown. CDR3 length equals 15 residues. From germline, CDR1 is MNHEY and CDR2 SVGEGT. The V and J ends lost 5 bases and 0 bases respectively, with 10 bases between them. The study's library attached unique molecular identifiers to single cDNA molecules. A single record per CDR3 protein comes from TCRdb applying MiXCR to the RACE reads. This table has 250,000 or so distinct CDR3 sequences, 7% to 10% appearing once. Time point: pre-sensitization, week 0. Treatment defined: therapeutic diphenylcyclopropenone sensitization with weekly scalp DPC.

The receptor was derived from a woman aged 40 to 50 with alopecia areata. Some clones in this sample may be carry-over from other donors' samples. The J gene is TRBJ2-2, the V gene TRBV6-2 or TRBV6-3; D not resolved. Here the sequenced sample was whole blood, taken in connection with sensitization to the hapten diphenylcyclopropenone (DPC). CDR3 loop: CASSRNTANTGELFF. CDR3 sequence (DNA): TGTGCCAGCAGTCGTAATACCGCGAACACCGGGGAGCTGTTTTTT.